The entry that follows covers one T cell receptor beta chain sequence. The target antigen is unknown. The V gene's germline CDR1 is MDHEN and CDR2 SYDVKM. This CDR3 comprises 16 residues. The V gene end was trimmed by 5 bases and the J gene end by 6 bases; junction bases not matched to a gene: 13. The entry originates in a study of human versus mouse CDR3 diversity and MHC coevolution. Study results and caveats: Human T cells were selected on over 5 MHC II alleles. Human CDR3s averaged more deletions and insertions than mouse CDR3s.

Produced via immunoSEQ multiplex PCR; TCRdb's table is partial and in-frame only. The table shows tens of thousands of clones, with under 95% occurring only once. The TCR originated in a person aged 30-69 years in good health. The J gene is TRBJ2-7, the V gene TRBV28; 10 bases line up with TRBD1. The sample comprised naive CD4+ T cells from blood. This sample's subset: CD45RO-negative CD62L-positive naive CD4 T cells. CDR3 DNA sequence: TGTGCCAGCAGTCAATACGGGACAGGGGTAAGGGGCGAGCAGTACTTC. As protein: CASSQYGTGVRGEQYF.